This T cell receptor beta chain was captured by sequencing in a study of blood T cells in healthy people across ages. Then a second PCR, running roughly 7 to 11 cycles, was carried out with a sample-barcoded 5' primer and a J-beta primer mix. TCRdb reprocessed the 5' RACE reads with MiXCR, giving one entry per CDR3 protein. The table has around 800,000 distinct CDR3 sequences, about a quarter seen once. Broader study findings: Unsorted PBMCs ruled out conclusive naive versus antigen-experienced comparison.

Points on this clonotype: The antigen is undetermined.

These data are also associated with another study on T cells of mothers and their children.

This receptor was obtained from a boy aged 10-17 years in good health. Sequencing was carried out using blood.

In DNA form, the CDR3 reads TGTGCCAGCATTAGAAGGGGGTCAGAGAACACTGAAGCTTTCTTT. It yields the protein CASIRRGSENTEAFF. This chain uses TRBV12-3 or TRBV12-4 with TRBJ1-1; TRBD1 might be the D (6 bases). The CDR3 is made up of 15 amino acids. V lost 7 bases, J lost 1 base, and 16 bases lay in between.